Listed below are T cell receptor beta chains from one sample, sequenced in a study of CD8+CD57+ T cells in acquired aplastic anemia. TCRdb reanalysed the reads using MiXCR and keeps one entry per CDR3 protein. The profile shows hundreds of thousands of distinct CDR3 sequences, more than 40% of them singletons. Sequencing input: sorted CD4+, CD8+, or CD8+CD57+ T cells (not recorded which) from PBMCs. The receptors shown here come from a human donor with aplastic anemia. Both conserved end residues are part of each CDR3. Fields, in order: clone size, CDR3 length, J gene, D gene, V gene, CDR3 DNA, CDR3 protein. The D gene is left open where the match is weak. Clone size is not always given. Where it is, it says once, few, many or a class for expanded clones.

. 16 TRBJ1-2 TRBD1 TRBV15 TGTGCCACCAGCAGAGACCGGACAGGCCTTGAGAATGGCTACACCTTC CATSRDRTGLENGYTF
many 17 TRBJ2-1 TRBD2 TRBV20-1 TGCAGTGCTAGAGATTCCTATAGCGGGAGCTCCTACAATGAGCAGTTCTTC CSARDSYSGSSYNEQFF
. 21 TRBJ1-6 . TRBV2 TGTGCCAGCAGTGACTCGAGACGGACAGATGGCTGGCCGTCCTATAATTCACCCCTCCACTTT CASSDSRRTDGWPSYNSPLHF
once 15 TRBJ1-2 . TRBV5-6 TGTGCCAGCAGCTTAACCGCGGGGATGTTCTATGGCTACACCTTC CASSLTAGMFYGYTF
many 15 TRBJ1-2 . TRBV5-5 TGTGCCAGCAGCCCGAATGACAGGATTAACTATGGCTACACCTTC CASSPNDRINYGYTF
many 14 TRBJ2-1 TRBD1 TRBV7-9 TGTGCCAGCAGCCCAAGGACAGGGAGCAATGAGCAGTTCTTC CASSPRTGSNEQFF
. 16 TRBJ2-1 TRBD2 TRBV7-9 TGTGCCAGCAGCTTATACGGACTAGCGGGTTGGAATGAGCAGTTCTTC CASSLYGLAGWNEQFF
. 11 TRBJ1-2 . TRBV6-1 TGTGCCAGCCTTCAGGCGTGGGGCTACACCTTC CASLQAWGYTF
many 11 TRBJ2-7 . TRBV7-2 TGTGCCAGCAGAGGGAGCTACGAGCAGTACTTC CASRGSYEQYF
. 11 TRBJ2-7 TRBD1 TRBV12-3/TRBV12-4 TGTGCCAGCTCACAGGGGACGGTGCAGTACTTC CASSQGTVQYF
. 16 TRBJ2-3 . TRBV18 TGTGCCAGCTCACCACGCGCCAGGGAGATCACAGATACGCAGTATTTT CASSPRAREITDTQYF
few 15 TRBJ1-3 TRBD1 TRBV6-5 TGTGCCAGCAGTGAAGGACAGGGGGACGGAAACACCATATATTTT CASSEGQGDGNTIYF
. 14 TRBJ1-6 . TRBV6-5 TGTGCCAGCAGTTACAGGCAAGATAATTCACCCCTCCACTTT CASSYRQDNSPLHF
few 16 TRBJ1-5 . TRBV6-2/TRBV6-3 TGTGCCAGCAGTTACTTCGGGCTTTCAGGCAATCAGCCCCAGCATTTT CASSYFGLSGNQPQHF
. 16 TRBJ2-2 . TRBV15 TGTGCCACCAGCACTTCACGGGGGCCGGACACCGGGGAGCTGTTTTTT CATSTSRGPDTGELFF
. 11 TRBJ1-1 . TRBV20-1 TGCAGTGCTCTACTGGGGGTGGTCGCTTTCTTT CSALLGVVAFF
many 12 TRBJ2-2 . TRBV29-1 TGCAGCGCCCGGGAGCCCACCGGGGAGCTGTTTTTT CSAREPTGELFF
many 12 TRBJ1-6 . TRBV11-2 TGTGCCAGCAGCTTATCAGATTCACCCCTCCACTTT CASSLSDSPLHF
. 14 TRBJ1-3 . TRBV20-1 TGCAGTGCCCGCCCGGGATCGAAAGGAAACACCATATATTTT CSARPGSKGNTIYF
many 16 TRBJ2-1 . TRBV25-1 TGTGCCAGCAGTGCTAACTCGGCGGGGCGGGGCAATGAGCAGTTCTTC CASSANSAGRGNEQFF
. 16 TRBJ2-7 TRBD2 TRBV10-1 TGCGCCAGCAGTGCTAGCCCGGGACTAGCGAGAGGCGAGCAGTACTTC CASSASPGLARGEQYF
many 14 TRBJ1-4 TRBD1 TRBV6-6 TGTGCCAGCAGTTACTTCAGGGGGGATGAAAAACTGTTTTTT CASSYFRGDEKLFF
. 17 TRBJ2-7 . TRBV5-4 TGTGCCAGCAGCTTGGCCCCAGAGCCCTACCTAAACTACGAGCAGTACTTC CASSLAPEPYLNYEQYF
. 13 TRBJ1-4 . TRBV4-3 TGCGCCAGCGCAAGGGTTTGGGATGAAAAACTGTTTTTT CASARVWDEKLFF
many 10 TRBJ2-1 . TRBV2 TGTGCCAGCAGTGGGGTTGGTCAGTTCTTC CASSGVGQFF
many 16 TRBJ2-2 TRBD1 TRBV24-1 TGTGCCACCGGAGTCGGGACAGGGGTATATACCGGGGAGCTGTTTTTT CATGVGTGVYTGELFF
once 16 TRBJ2-5 . TRBV7-8 TGTGCCAGCAGCCCTATGGGCTGGGGGCCCCAAGAGACCCAGTACTTC CASSPMGWGPQETQYF
once 13 TRBJ1-3 TRBD1 TRBV5-8 TGTGCCAGCAGCTTCGGACAGGGAGACACCATATATTTT CASSFGQGDTIYF
many 13 TRBJ1-2 . TRBV20-1 TGCAGTGCGAGGACAGAGGACAATGATGGCTACACCTTC CSARTEDNDGYTF
many 12 TRBJ2-3 . TRBV5-6 TGTGCGACGGGAGCATTGACAGATACGCAGTATTTT CATGALTDTQYF
few 17 TRBJ2-7 TRBD2 TRBV2 TGTGCCAGCAGCACGGGACTAGCGGGAGGGCCCTTCTACGAGCAGTACTTC CASSTGLAGGPFYEQYF
many 14 TRBJ2-7 TRBD2 TRBV7-3 TGTGCCACCCCAACGCGGGGGACTTCCTACGAGCAGTACTTC CATPTRGTSYEQYF
few 15 TRBJ2-7 . TRBV5-8 TGTGCCAGCAGCTTGGAGGTGGGGCCCTGGGACGAGCAGTACTTC CASSLEVGPWDEQYF
many 16 TRBJ2-2 TRBD2 TRBV12-3/TRBV12-4 TGTGCCAGCAGTTTACATGGCGGGGGGGGAAGCGGGGAGCTGTTTTTT CASSLHGGGGSGELFF
. 19 TRBJ2-1 TRBD2 TRBV24-1 TGTGCCACGAGTCCAACGACTAGCGGGGGGCCTAGCTCCTACAATGAGCAGTTCTTC CATSPTTSGGPSSYNEQFF
once 14 TRBJ1-4 TRBD1 TRBV20-1 TGCAGTGCTAGGGGGGGACAGGGGTCGGGAAAACTGTTTTTT CSARGGQGSGKLFF
. 14 TRBJ2-2 . TRBV24-1 TGTGCCACCAGTGCGCGGTCGAACACCGGGGAGCTGTTTTTT CATSARSNTGELFF
. 14 TRBJ1-2 TRBD1 TRBV12-3/TRBV12-4 TGTGCCAGCACCCGGGACAGGGTTAACTATGGCTACACCTTC CASTRDRVNYGYTF
. 9 TRBJ2-7 . TRBV29-1 TGCAGCGTCCCACACGGGCAGTACTTC CSVPHGQYF
once 15 TRBJ1-6 . TRBV15 TGTGCCACCAGCAGGGCACGGGGCCATAATTCACCCCTCCACTTT CATSRARGHNSPLHF
many 15 TRBJ1-2 . TRBV13 TGTGCCAGCAGCTCCCGGGACATTCGAAACTATGGCTACACCTTC CASSSRDIRNYGYTF
many 16 TRBJ2-1 TRBD1 TRBV4-2 TGTGCCAGCAGCCAACTTGGACAGGGGGCAGGTAATGAGCAGTTCTTC CASSQLGQGAGNEQFF
many 13 TRBJ2-7 . TRBV7-6 TGTGCCAGCAGCTTAGACAGATTCTACGAGCAGTACTTC CASSLDRFYEQYF
. 15 TRBJ2-1 . TRBV9 TGTGCCAGCAGCGTAGTTATGGGAGGGGGCAATGAGCAGTTCTTC CASSVVMGGGNEQFF
. 9 TRBJ2-5 . TRBV16 TGTGCCAGCAGTCCGACCCGGGACTTC CASSPTRDF
many 13 TRBJ2-7 . TRBV7-9 TGTGCCAGCAGCTTTGACAGGCCCTACGAGCAGTACTTC CASSFDRPYEQYF
. 15 TRBJ1-5 TRBD1 TRBV2 TGTGCCAGCACCGTACGCAGGGGGGGCAATCAGCCCCAGCATTTT CASTVRRGGNQPQHF
few 13 TRBJ2-3 TRBD2 TRBV20-1 TGCAGTGCGGCACGGGGGGGCACAGATACGCAGTACTTT CSAARGGTDTQYF
many 13 TRBJ1-1 . TRBV7-9 TGTGCCAGCAGCCAGCTAGACAGTACTGAAGCTTTCTTT CASSQLDSTEAFF
. 11 TRBJ2-7 TRBD1 TRBV3-1 TGTGCCAGCAGCCAAGGGACAGGGCAGTACTTC CASSQGTGQYF
. 13 TRBJ2-2 TRBD1 TRBV2 TGTGCCAGAGACAGGGAGAACACCGGGGAGCTGTTTTTT CARDRENTGELFF
. 13 TRBJ2-3 . TRBV7-2 TGTGCCAGCAGCTTAGAGGGCGGTGCTACGCAGTATTTT CASSLEGGATQYF
many 14 TRBJ2-3 . TRBV7-2 TGTGCCAGTGACTACGGACAGAGCACAGATACGCAGTATTTT CASDYGQSTDTQYF
. 15 TRBJ2-5 TRBD1 TRBV6-5 TGTGCCACCAGCCCCGGGACAGGGGGCCGGGAGACCCAGTACTTC CATSPGTGGRETQYF
few 15 TRBJ2-1 TRBD1 TRBV27 TGTGCCAGCAGTTTAACCGGGACAGGCGGCAATGAGCAGTTCTTC CASSLTGTGGNEQFF